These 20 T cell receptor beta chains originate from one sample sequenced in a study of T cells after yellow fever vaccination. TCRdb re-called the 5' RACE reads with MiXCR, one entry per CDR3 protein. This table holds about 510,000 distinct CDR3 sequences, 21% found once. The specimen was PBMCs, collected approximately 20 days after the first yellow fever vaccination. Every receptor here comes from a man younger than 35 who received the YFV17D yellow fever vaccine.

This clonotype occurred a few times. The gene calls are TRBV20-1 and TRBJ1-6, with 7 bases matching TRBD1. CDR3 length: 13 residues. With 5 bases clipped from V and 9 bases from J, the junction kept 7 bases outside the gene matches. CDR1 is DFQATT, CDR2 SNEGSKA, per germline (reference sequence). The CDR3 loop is CSAVRDRGSPLHF. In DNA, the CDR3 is TGCAGTGCTGTTCGGGACAGAGGTTCACCCCTCCACTTT.

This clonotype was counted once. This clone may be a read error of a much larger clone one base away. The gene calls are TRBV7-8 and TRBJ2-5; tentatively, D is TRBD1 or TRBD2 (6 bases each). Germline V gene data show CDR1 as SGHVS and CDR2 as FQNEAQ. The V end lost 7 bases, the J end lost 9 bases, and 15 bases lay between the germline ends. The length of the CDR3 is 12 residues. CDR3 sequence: CASTPGEEAQYF. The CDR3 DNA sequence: TGTGCCAGCACCCCAGGGGAGGAGGCCCAGTACTTC.

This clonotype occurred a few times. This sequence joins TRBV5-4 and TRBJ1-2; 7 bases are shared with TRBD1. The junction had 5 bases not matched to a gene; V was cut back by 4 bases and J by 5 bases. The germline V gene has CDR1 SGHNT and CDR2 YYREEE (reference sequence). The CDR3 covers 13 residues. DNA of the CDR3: TGTGCCAGCAGCCCGGACAGGTTGTATGGCTACACCTTC. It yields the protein CASSPDRLYGYTF.

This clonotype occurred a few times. The CDR3: CASRLAQYF. The CDR3 DNA reads TGCGCCAGCAGACTGGCCCAGTACTTC. This sequence joins TRBV5-1 and TRBJ2-5; D is undetermined. Trimming shortened V by 5 bases and J by 9 bases, and 5 bases separated the two germline ends. The germline CDR1 and CDR2 sequences are SGHRS and YFSETQ. The CDR3 sequence is 9 residues long.

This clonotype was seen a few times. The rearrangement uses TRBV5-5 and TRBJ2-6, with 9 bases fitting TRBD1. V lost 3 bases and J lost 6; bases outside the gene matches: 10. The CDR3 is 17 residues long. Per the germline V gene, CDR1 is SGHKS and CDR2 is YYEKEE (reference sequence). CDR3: CASSWTGESLLANVLTF. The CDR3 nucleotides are TGTGCCAGCAGCTGGACAGGGGAGTCCCTCCTGGCCAACGTCCTGACTTTC.

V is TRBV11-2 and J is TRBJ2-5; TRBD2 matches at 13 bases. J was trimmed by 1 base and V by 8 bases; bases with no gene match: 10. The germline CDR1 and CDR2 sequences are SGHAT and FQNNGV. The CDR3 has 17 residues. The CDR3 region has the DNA TGTGCCAGCGGCCGGACTAGCGGGGGCTTAGCCCAAGAGACCCAGTACTTC. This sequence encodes CASGRTSGGLAQETQYF.

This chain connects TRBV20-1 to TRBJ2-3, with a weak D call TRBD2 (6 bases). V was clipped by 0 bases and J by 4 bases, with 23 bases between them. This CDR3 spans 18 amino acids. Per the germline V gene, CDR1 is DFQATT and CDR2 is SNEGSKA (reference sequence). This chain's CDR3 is CSAREDLLAGPGADTQYF. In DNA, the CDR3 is TGCAGTGCTAGAGAAGACCTACTGGCGGGGCCGGGGGCAGATACGCAGTATTTT.

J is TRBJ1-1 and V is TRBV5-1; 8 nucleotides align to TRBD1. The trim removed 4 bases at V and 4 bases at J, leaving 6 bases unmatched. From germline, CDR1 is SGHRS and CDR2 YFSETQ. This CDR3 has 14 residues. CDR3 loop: CASSNTGGSTEAFF. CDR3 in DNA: TGCGCCAGCAGCAATACAGGGGGATCCACTGAAGCTTTCTTT.

As DNA, the CDR3 is TGTGCCAGCAGCTTCGGCAGGTTTTCCTATGGCTACACCTTC. It codes for CASSFGRFSYGYTF. This chain uses TRBV7-2 with TRBJ1-2; D gene unclear. Germline values: CDR1 SGHTA, CDR2 FQGNSA. The CDR3 covers 14 residues. The V end lost 3 bases, the J end lost 4 bases, and 12 bases lay between the germline ends.

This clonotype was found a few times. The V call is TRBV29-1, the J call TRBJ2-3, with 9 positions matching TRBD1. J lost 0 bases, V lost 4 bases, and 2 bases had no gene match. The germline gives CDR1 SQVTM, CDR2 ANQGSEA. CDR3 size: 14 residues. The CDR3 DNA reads TGCAGCGTTGCAGGACAGGGGAGCACAGATACGCAGTATTTT. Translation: CSVAGQGSTDTQYF.

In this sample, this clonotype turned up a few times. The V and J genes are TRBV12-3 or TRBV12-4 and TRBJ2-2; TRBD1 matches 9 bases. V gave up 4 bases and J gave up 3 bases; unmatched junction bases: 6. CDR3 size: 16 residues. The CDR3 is CASSYKDRGYTGELFF. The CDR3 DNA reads TGTGCCAGCAGTTACAAGGACAGGGGTTACACCGGGGAGCTGTTTTTT.

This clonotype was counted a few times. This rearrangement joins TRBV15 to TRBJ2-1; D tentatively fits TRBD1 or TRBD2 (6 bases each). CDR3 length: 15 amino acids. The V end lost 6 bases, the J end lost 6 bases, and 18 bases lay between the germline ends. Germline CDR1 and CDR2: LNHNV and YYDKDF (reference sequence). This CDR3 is CATRMRSGGPNEQFF. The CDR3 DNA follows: TGTGCCACCAGGATGCGATCCGGGGGCCCCAATGAGCAGTTCTTC.

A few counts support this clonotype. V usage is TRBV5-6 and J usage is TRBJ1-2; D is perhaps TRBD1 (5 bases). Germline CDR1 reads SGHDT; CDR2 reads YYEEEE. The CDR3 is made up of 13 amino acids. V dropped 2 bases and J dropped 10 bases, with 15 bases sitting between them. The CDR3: CASSFNQGYDYTF. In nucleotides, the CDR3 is TGTGCCAGCAGCTTTAATCAGGGCTACGACTACACCTTC.

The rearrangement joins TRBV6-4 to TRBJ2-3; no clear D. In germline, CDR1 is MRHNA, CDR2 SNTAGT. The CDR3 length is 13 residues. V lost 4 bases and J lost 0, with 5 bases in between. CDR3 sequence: CASSGQSTDTQYF. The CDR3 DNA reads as TGTGCCAGCAGTGGACAAAGCACAGATACGCAGTATTTT.

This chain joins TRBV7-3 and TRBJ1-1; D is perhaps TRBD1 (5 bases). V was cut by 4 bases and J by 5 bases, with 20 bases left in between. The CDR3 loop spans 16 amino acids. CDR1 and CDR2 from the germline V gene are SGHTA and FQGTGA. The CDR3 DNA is TGTGCCAGCAGCTCCCAGGGCCCGATCTTGGGAACTGAAGCTTTCTTT. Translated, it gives CASSSQGPILGTEAFF.

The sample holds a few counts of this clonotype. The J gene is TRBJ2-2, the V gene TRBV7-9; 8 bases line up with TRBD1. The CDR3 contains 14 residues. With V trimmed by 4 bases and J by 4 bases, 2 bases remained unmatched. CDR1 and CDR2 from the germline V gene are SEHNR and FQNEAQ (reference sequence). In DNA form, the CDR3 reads TGTGCCAGCAGCTGGACAGGGCTCACCGGGGAGCTGTTTTTT. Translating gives CASSWTGLTGELFF. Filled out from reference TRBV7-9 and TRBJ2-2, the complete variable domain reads DTGVSQNPRHKITKRGQNVTFRCDPISEHNRLYWYRQTLGQGPEFLTYFQNEAQLEKSRLLSDRFSAERPKGSFSTLEIQRTEQGDSAMYLCASSWTGLTGELFFGEGSRLTVL.

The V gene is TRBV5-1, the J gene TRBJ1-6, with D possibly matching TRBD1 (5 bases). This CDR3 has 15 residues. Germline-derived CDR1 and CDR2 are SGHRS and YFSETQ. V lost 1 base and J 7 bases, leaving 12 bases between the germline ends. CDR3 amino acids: CASSLSGPSNSPLHF. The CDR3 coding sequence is TGCGCCAGCAGCTTGTCAGGGCCGTCAAATTCACCCCTCCACTTT.

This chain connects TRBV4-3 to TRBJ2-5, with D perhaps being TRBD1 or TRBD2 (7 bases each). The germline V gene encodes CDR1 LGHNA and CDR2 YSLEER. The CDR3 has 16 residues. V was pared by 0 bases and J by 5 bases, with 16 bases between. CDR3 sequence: CASSQDYRQGGETQYF. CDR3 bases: TGCGCCAGCAGCCAAGATTACCGACAGGGAGGGGAGACCCAGTACTTC.

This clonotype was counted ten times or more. Here the CDR3 reads CASSRSNPGWEGGMEKLFF. The DNA of the CDR3 is TGTGCCAGCAGCCGATCCAACCCGGGCTGGGAGGGGGGGATGGAAAAACTGTTTTTT. V is TRBV11-2 and J is TRBJ1-4, with D perhaps matching TRBD1 (6 bases). CDR3 length equals 19 residues. The germline V and J ends were trimmed by 5 bases and 8 bases, with 30 bases remaining between them. Germline assignment: CDR1 SGHAT and CDR2 FQNNGV.

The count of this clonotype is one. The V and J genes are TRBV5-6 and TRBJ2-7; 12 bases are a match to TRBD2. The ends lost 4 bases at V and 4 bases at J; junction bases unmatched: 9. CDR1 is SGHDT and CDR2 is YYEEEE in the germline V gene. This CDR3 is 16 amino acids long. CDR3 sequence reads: CASSMTPSGGAYEQYV. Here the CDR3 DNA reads TGTGCCAGCAGCATGACCCCTAGCGGGGGGGCTTACGAGCAGTACGTC.